Below are 6 T cell receptor beta chains sequenced from a single sample in a study of T cells after yellow fever vaccination. Each CDR3 protein gets one entry after TCRdb re-called the 5' RACE reads with MiXCR. Among approximately 610,000 distinct CDR3 sequences, roughly a sixth were seen once, and the ten largest hold approximately 15%. The material sequenced was PBMCs, taken less than 6 days after the first yellow fever vaccination. The origin of the receptors is a man aged 18 to 35 who received the YFV17D yellow fever vaccine.

This clonotype was recorded a few times. The chain recombines TRBV7-2 with TRBJ1-1; D is uncertain. The CDR3 spans 15 residues. The germline gives CDR1 SGHTA, CDR2 FQGNSA. V was clipped by 5 bases and J by 0 bases, with 13 bases between them. The CDR3 spells CASSRRLAVNTEAFF. DNA for the CDR3: TGTGCCAGCAGCCGGCGATTAGCAGTGAACACTGAAGCTTTCTTT.

The rearrangement joins TRBV4-1 to TRBJ1-1; D is perhaps TRBD1 (5 bases). The CDR3 extends over 13 amino acids. The germline gives CDR1 MGHRA, CDR2 YSYEKL. Deletions cut 10 bases from V and 4 bases from J, with 16 bases between. The CDR3 region has the DNA TGCGCCACCACGGGGGGTAGGAGCACTGAAGCTTTCTTT. This encodes CATTGGRSTEAFF.

This clonotype was picked up a small number of times. The V and J genes are TRBV15 and TRBJ2-1; D is ambiguous. The CDR3 is made up of 18 amino acids. Germline loops: CDR1 LNHNV, CDR2 YYDKDF (reference sequence). V was trimmed by 0 bases and J by 4 bases, leaving 19 bases between them. The CDR3 region has the DNA TGTGCCACCAGCAGAGATAAGGGTTTAATGGCGGTGTACAATGAGCAGTTCTTC. Residues: CATSRDKGLMAVYNEQFF.

This clonotype was recorded many times. The chain joins TRBV20-1 to TRBJ2-2, with a tentative D call TRBD1 (5 bases). Germline V lookup: CDR1 DFQATT, CDR2 SNEGSKA (reference sequence). Trimming took 5 bases from V and 0 from J, leaving 10 bases between them. The CDR3 covers 14 residues. CDR3 nucleotide sequence: TGCAGTGCTCAGAGCAGGGCGAACACCGGGGAGCTGTTTTTT. Translating it yields CSAQSRANTGELFF.

This clonotype has just a few counts. The V gene is TRBV18, the J gene TRBJ1-5; a weak D match, TRBD1 (5 bases). This CDR3 is 15 amino acids long. Germline V lookup: CDR1 KGHSH, CDR2 LQKENI. Trimming pared 3 bases from V and 1 base from J, leaving 10 bases between. CDR3 coding DNA: TGTGCCAGCTCACCGGGGCTTCGGAGCAATCAGCCCCAGCATTTT. Translation gives CASSPGLRSNQPQHF.

The rearrangement uses TRBV28 and TRBJ2-7; the D gene is possibly TRBD2 (6 bases). The CDR3 has 15 residues. Trimming shortened V by 10 bases and J by 4 bases, and 23 bases separated the two germline ends. Germline V lookup: CDR1 MDHEN, CDR2 SYDVKM. CDR3 nucleotide sequence: TGTGCCACCTTCTCCCCGGGACTTCCCACTTACGAGCAGTACGTC. Residues: CATFSPGLPTYEQYV.